What follows is one TCR beta chain and its context. Its matching antigen is unknown. This sample was included in a study of T cell responses to AZD1222 COVID-19 vaccine. Overall study context: Doses given second, at about 4 or about 12 weeks, were pooled. Study results and limitations: Per reports, nearly half of all spike-specific TCRs target regions that are unmutated in variants.

Assay used: immunoSEQ multiplex PCR; TCRdb lists only in-frame clones, some missing. The sample lists about 63,000 clones, roughly 85% occurring once. This receptor was taken from an adult in good health. Sequencing used peripheral blood, obtained on day 0 of AZD1222 vaccination.

This CDR3 is CASSVGAGKFQETQYF. The CDR3 DNA reads as TGTGCCAGCAGCGTAGGTGCCGGGAAATTCCAAGAGACCCAGTACTTC. This sequence joins TRBV9 and TRBJ2-5; a possible D gene is TRBD2 (5 bases). Trimming took 0 bases from V and 1 from J, leaving 13 bases between them. Germline lookup yields CDR1 SGDLS and CDR2 YYNGEE. The length of the CDR3 is 16 residues. The full variable domain, with the rest looked up from reference TRBV9 and TRBJ2-5, is DSGVTQTPKHLITATGQRVTLRCSPRSGDLSVYWYQQSLDQGLQFLIQYYNGEERAKGNILERFSAQQFPDLHSELNLSSLELGDSALYFCASSVGAGKFQETQYFGPGTRLLVL.